These 27 T cell receptor beta chains were all obtained from the same sample, sequenced in a study of blood T cell repertoires in COVID-19. Libraries were prepared by immunoSEQ multiplex PCR; TCRdb keeps only in-frame clonotypes and omits some of them. Of tens of thousands of clones listed, about 87% are singletons. The sample consisted of peripheral blood. Receptor source: a woman aged 55-69 years with COVID-19, enrolled during active disease.

The genes are TRBV7-9 and TRBJ1-4; 10 bases align to TRBD1. Germline CDR1 is SEHNR and CDR2 is FQNEAQ (reference sequence). The V and J ends lost 5 bases and 8 bases, in that order; junction bases with no gene match: 5. The CDR3 spans 14 residues. Here the CDR3 DNA reads TGTGCCAGCAGCCGGACAGGGGGTGAGGAAAAACTGTTTTTT. It specifies CASSRTGGEEKLFF.

The chain recombines TRBV2 with TRBJ2-5, with 8 bases identical to TRBD1. This CDR3 comprises 13 residues. The V and J ends lost 6 bases and 6 bases, in that order; junction bases with no gene match: 6. Germline V gene sequence: CDR1 SNHLY, CDR2 FYNNEI. The CDR3 is CASRDRVRKTQYF. The CDR3, as DNA: TGTGCCAGCAGGGACAGGGTGAGGAAGACCCAGTACTTC.

This chain links TRBV9 with TRBJ1-6; D is perhaps TRBD1 (5 bases). Germline lookup yields CDR1 SGDLS and CDR2 YYNGEE. Trimming cost V 3 bases and J 7 bases, with 14 bases left between them. This CDR3 contains 15 residues. For the CDR3, the DNA is TGTGCCAGCAGCGCTCGGGGGGTCGAAAATTCACCCCTCCACTTT. Translating gives CASSARGVENSPLHF.

V is TRBV12-3 or TRBV12-4 and J is TRBJ2-5, with a weak D call TRBD1 (6 bases). Deletions cut 5 bases from V and 6 bases from J, with 10 bases between. The CDR3 loop spans 12 amino acids. The CDR3 DNA reads TGTGCCAGCAGTACCCAGGGGCAGACCCAGTACTTC. It encodes CASSTQGQTQYF.

The rearrangement uses TRBV4-1 and TRBJ1-6, with 7 nucleotides matching TRBD1. The germline V gene encodes CDR1 MGHRA and CDR2 YSYEKL. This CDR3 spans 13 amino acids. Trimming at V came to 8 bases and at J to 5 bases, leaving 3 bases not matched to a gene. CDR3 residues: CASLQGDNSPLHF. The CDR3 coding sequence is TGCGCCAGCCTTCAGGGGGATAATTCACCCCTCCACTTT.

The J gene is TRBJ1-2, the V gene TRBV4-2, with D maybe TRBD1 (5 bases). V lost 3 bases, J lost 3 bases, and 14 bases lay in between. In germline, CDR1 is LGHNA, CDR2 YNFKEQ. The length of the CDR3 is 15 residues. The CDR3 reads CASSHVGQMDYGYTF. The DNA for the CDR3 is TGTGCCAGCAGCCACGTGGGGCAGATGGACTATGGCTACACCTTC.

The chain employs TRBV29-1 and TRBJ2-7, with 8 bases aligning to TRBD2. The germline gives CDR1 SQVTM, CDR2 ANQGSEA. The CDR3 length is 12 residues. Unmatched junction bases numbered 2, after V lost 7 bases and J lost 0 bases. CDR3 protein: CSASGSSYEQYF. DNA of the CDR3: TGCAGCGCTAGCGGGTCCTCCTACGAGCAGTACTTC.

The chain couples TRBV5-4 to TRBJ2-2; the D gene is possibly TRBD2 (5 bases). V was pared by 0 bases and J by 0 bases, with 9 bases between. The CDR3 sequence is 16 residues long. Germline CDR1 is SGHNT and CDR2 is YYREEE (reference sequence). Here the CDR3 reads CASSLGRQANTGELFF. The CDR3 nucleotides are TGTGCCAGCAGCTTGGGGAGGCAAGCGAACACCGGGGAGCTGTTTTTT.

The chain combines TRBV19 with TRBJ2-5; 14 nucleotides match TRBD2. Germline loops: CDR1 LNHDA, CDR2 SQIVND (reference sequence). The CDR3 spans 15 residues. J gave up 4 bases and V 5 bases, and 3 bases lay outside the gene matches. The CDR3 nucleotides are TGTGCCAGTAGTCTTGGGACTAGCGGGAGAGAGACCCAGTACTTC. Translation gives CASSLGTSGRETQYF.

The chain couples TRBV18 to TRBJ1-1; D ambiguous. Germline CDR1 KGHSH, CDR2 LQKENI. V was trimmed by 6 bases and J by 5 bases, leaving 19 bases between them. The length of the CDR3 is 15 residues. The CDR3 DNA is TGTGCCAGCTCTAACAAAGAGATCGGGGTAACTGAAGCTTTCTTT. Encoded protein: CASSNKEIGVTEAFF.

The chain links TRBV12-3 or TRBV12-4 to TRBJ2-7; 9 positions agree with TRBD2. The CDR3 length is 13 residues. V trimming: 6 bases; J trimming: 3 bases; junction bases outside the gene matches: 3. CDR3 DNA sequence: TGTGCCAGCAGGTTTAGCGGGAGCTACGAGCAGTACTTC. Translated, it gives CASRFSGSYEQYF.

The CDR3 spells CSVEDLGRGLYNEQFF. CDR3 nucleotide sequence: TGCAGCGTTGAAGATCTGGGCAGGGGGTTATACAATGAGCAGTTCTTC. V is TRBV29-1 and J is TRBJ2-1; 7 bases fit TRBD1. The junction had 9 bases not matched to a gene; V was cut back by 0 bases and J by 4 bases. CDR3 size: 16 residues. Germline lookup yields CDR1 SQVTM and CDR2 ANQGSEA.

The genes are TRBV27 and TRBJ2-3, with D perhaps matching TRBD2 (6 bases). The V gene lost 8 bases and the J gene lost 7 bases, with 28 bases spanning the gap. The CDR3 runs 17 residues. Germline assignment: CDR1 MNHEY and CDR2 SMNVEV (reference sequence). CDR3 in DNA: TGTGCCAGCGGCCCTCAAACGGGAGTGAGTGGGGCTTATACGCAGTATTTT. Residues: CASGPQTGVSGAYTQYF.

The chain recombines TRBV7-2 with TRBJ1-2; tentatively, D is TRBD1 (6 bases). CDR3 length equals 11 residues. Looked up from germline, CDR1 is SGHTA and CDR2 is FQGNSA. V was trimmed by 5 bases and J by 8 bases, leaving 9 bases between them. The CDR3 spells CASSETGGYTF. CDR3 nucleotides: TGTGCCAGCAGCGAGACAGGCGGCTACACCTTC.

The chain joins TRBV2 to TRBJ2-2, with D hard to call. The germline V gene encodes CDR1 SNHLY and CDR2 FYNNEI. This CDR3 has 13 amino acids. V lost 2 bases, J lost 4 bases, and 5 bases lay in between. CDR3 region: CASSESSTGELFF. CDR3 coding DNA: TGTGCCAGCAGTGAATCCTCCACCGGGGAGCTGTTTTTT.

The V gene is TRBV3-1 (or the pseudogene TRBV3-2), the J gene TRBJ2-2; 7 nucleotides line up with TRBD2. The CDR3 totals 15 residues. Trimming took 1 base from V and 3 from J; bases not matched to a gene: 2. The germline V gene encodes CDR1 LGHDT and CDR2 YNNKEL (reference sequence). CDR3 amino acids: CASSQGGGDTGELFF. The CDR3 nucleotides read TGTGCCAGCAGCCAAGGGGGGGGAGACACCGGGGAGCTGTTTTTT.

This clone was recorded once. This rearrangement joins TRBV7-9 to TRBJ1-5, with D maybe TRBD1 (6 bases). The ends were cut back, 4 bases at V and 5 bases at J, with 9 bases in the middle. Germline V gives CDR1 SEHNR, CDR2 FQNEAQ (reference sequence). The CDR3 sequence is 13 residues long. The CDR3 nucleotides read TGTGCCAGCAGCTATCAGGGGTATCAGCCCCAGCATTTT. It is translated as CASSYQGYQPQHF.

V and J are TRBV7-9 and TRBJ1-1; D gene ambiguous. The CDR3 spans 13 residues. Germline CDR1 and CDR2: SEHNR and FQNEAQ (reference sequence). Trimming removed 2 bases from V and 2 bases from J, with 6 bases in between. This CDR3 is CASSLSVNTEAFF. The CDR3 coding sequence is TGTGCCAGCAGCTTATCCGTTAACACTGAAGCTTTCTTT.

The chain couples TRBV27 to TRBJ1-1; D is undetermined. There are 16 residues in the CDR3. Germline values: CDR1 MNHEY, CDR2 SMNVEV (reference sequence). V lost 0 bases and J 0 bases, leaving 11 bases between the germline ends. The CDR3 reads CASSLSEGAMNTEAFF. The CDR3 DNA is TGTGCCAGCAGTTTATCGGAGGGAGCGATGAACACTGAAGCTTTCTTT.

This rearrangement joins TRBV19 to TRBJ1-6; 10 bases map to TRBD1. The V segment lost 10 bases and the J segment 5 bases; nucleotides outside the gene matches: 8. The CDR3 extends over 15 amino acids. Germline V CDR1 and CDR2: LNHDA, SQIVND (reference sequence). The CDR3 DNA reads TGTGCCACTAAGGACAGGGGGAACGATAATTCACCCCTCCACTTT. This sequence encodes CATKDRGNDNSPLHF.

The chain couples TRBV6-2 or TRBV6-3 to TRBJ1-6; D gene unclear. Trimming left V 5 bases short and J 0 bases short, with 11 bases between. The CDR3 sequence is 16 residues long. The germline gives CDR1 MNHEY, CDR2 SVGEGT. The DNA of the CDR3 is TGTGCCAGCAGTCCGGGTTTCAGCTCCTATAATTCACCCCTCCACTTT. This codes for CASSPGFSSYNSPLHF.

The chain carries TRBV7-9 and TRBJ1-1, with 7 bases that match TRBD1. The CDR3 has 14 amino acids. CDR1 is SEHNR and CDR2 is FQNEAQ in the germline V gene (reference sequence). Losses at the gene ends were 4 bases for V and 3 bases for J; bases not matched to a gene: 5. CDR3 protein: CASSSTGAHTEAFF. The CDR3 DNA sequence: TGTGCCAGCAGCTCAACAGGGGCCCACACTGAAGCTTTCTTT.

The V call is TRBV2, the J call TRBJ1-1; D possibly corresponds to TRBD1 (5 bases). V dropped 4 bases and J dropped 1 base, with 7 bases sitting between them. This CDR3 comprises 13 residues. Germline V gene sequence: CDR1 SNHLY, CDR2 FYNNEI. This CDR3 is CASSVQGNTEAFF. The DNA for the CDR3 is TGTGCCAGCAGTGTTCAGGGGAACACTGAAGCTTTCTTT. Filled out from reference TRBV2 and TRBJ1-1, the complete variable domain reads EPEVTQTPSHQVTQMGQEVILRCVPISNHLYFYWYRQILGQKVEFLVSFYNNEISEKSEIFDDQFSVERPDGSNFTLKIRSTKLEDSAMYFCASSVQGNTEAFFGQGTRLTVV.

The V call is TRBV7-8, the J call TRBJ2-7, with TRBD2 matching over 7 bases. The CDR3 is 15 amino acids. Germline V gene sequence: CDR1 SGHVS, CDR2 FQNEAQ. Losses at the gene ends were 0 bases for V and 6 bases for J; bases not matched to a gene: 8. The CDR3 DNA sequence: TGTGCCAGCAGCTTAGCGGTGGCGGGAGAAGGCGAGCAGTACTTC. Its protein is CASSLAVAGEGEQYF.

J is TRBJ2-1 and V is TRBV7-3; D not certain. Trimming took 2 bases from V and 8 from J, leaving 4 bases between them. There are 11 residues in the CDR3. Germline loops: CDR1 SGHTA, CDR2 FQGTGA. The CDR3 DNA reads TGTGCCAGCAGCTTAGGCCATGAGCAGTTCTTC. Encoded protein: CASSLGHEQFF.

V and J are TRBV28 and TRBJ2-2; D remains ambiguous. This CDR3 spans 15 amino acids. Trimming removed 4 bases at V and 1 base at J, with 10 bases between. Germline CDR1 is MDHEN and CDR2 is SYDVKM. CDR3: CASSSRPGNTGELFF. The CDR3 DNA is TGTGCCAGCAGTTCGCGCCCCGGGAACACCGGGGAGCTGTTTTTT.

The rearrangement joins TRBV7-9 to TRBJ1-1; TRBD1 aligns across 7 bases. This CDR3 contains 16 residues. Per the germline V gene, CDR1 is SEHNR and CDR2 is FQNEAQ (reference sequence). V shed 5 bases, J shed 5 bases, and the junction held 14 bases outside the gene matches. As DNA, the CDR3 is TGTGCCAGCAGCCGTTACTCGACAGGGTCTGGAACTGAAGCTTTCTTT. It translates to CASSRYSTGSGTEAFF.